This T cell receptor beta chain was recovered during a study of cytomegalovirus exposure and HLA in healthy donors. The study, taken as a whole, reports: Accurate prediction of HLA-A and HLA-B alleles (for most subjects) was reportedly achieved from TCR beta sequences. The study flagged roughly 150 TCR beta chains as cytomegalovirus-associated.

In regard to this clone: Antigen specificity is unknown.

13 Jbeta primers and 60 Vbeta primers were used for the PCR. The method was immunoSEQ multiplex PCR; TCRdb's version includes in-frame clones alone and lacks a portion of them. The repertoire includes fewer than 200,000 clones, 68% of them detected once, and 1.1% to 1.5% sits in the top ten. Trimming pared 2 bases from V and 0 bases from J, leaving 11 bases between. Germline-derived CDR1 and CDR2 are SGHTA and FQGTGA. This CDR3 spans 15 amino acids. Sequenced material: PBMCs. This TCR came from a middle-aged man in good health and CMV-seronegative. The rearrangement joins TRBV7-3 to TRBJ2-7; possible D gene TRBD1, 6 bases. Here the CDR3 reads CASSLGPGASYEQYF. The CDR3 nucleotides read TGTGCCAGCAGCTTAGGACCAGGGGCCTCCTACGAGCAGTACTTC.